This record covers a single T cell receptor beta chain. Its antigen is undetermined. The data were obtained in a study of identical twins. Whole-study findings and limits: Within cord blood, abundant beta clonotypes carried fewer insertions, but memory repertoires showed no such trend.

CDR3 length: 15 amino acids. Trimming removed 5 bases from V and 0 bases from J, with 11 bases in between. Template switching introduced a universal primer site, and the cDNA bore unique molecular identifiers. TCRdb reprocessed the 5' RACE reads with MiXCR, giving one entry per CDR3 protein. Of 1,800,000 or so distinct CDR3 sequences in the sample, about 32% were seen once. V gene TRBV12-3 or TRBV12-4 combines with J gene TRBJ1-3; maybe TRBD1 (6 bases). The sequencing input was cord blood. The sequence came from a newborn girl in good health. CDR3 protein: CASSPGQISGNTIYF. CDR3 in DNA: TGTGCCAGCAGTCCCGGACAGATCTCTGGAAACACCATATATTTT.